This T cell receptor (beta chain) was captured in a study of Ad26.COV2.S vaccination and SARS-CoV-2 variants. The CDR3 has 12 residues. The germline V and J ends were trimmed by 0 bases and 7 bases, with 5 bases remaining between them. The germline gives CDR1 SGHNT, CDR2 YYREEE (reference sequence). With respect to this clone: What it recognizes is unknown.

Points from the study as a whole: The study found higher spike-specific TCR breadth in vaccine than placebo recipients. Substantial post-vaccination breadth of spike-specific CD8+ and CD4+ T cell responses was reported.

TCRdb keeps only in-frame clones here, not all; method: immunoSEQ multiplex PCR. Of just over 350,000 clones in the sample, about 90% were seen once. The TCR originated in a human donor who had recovered from COVID-19. The chain links TRBV5-4 to TRBJ2-1; the D is unclear. The specimen was peripheral blood, collected after recovery from COVID-19. The CDR3: CASSLAPNEQFF. The CDR3 DNA is TGTGCCAGCAGCTTGGCCCCGAATGAGCAGTTCTTC.